Listed here are 8 T cell receptor beta chains from one sample, sequenced in a study of blood T cell repertoires in COVID-19. The table came from immunoSEQ multiplex PCR; TCRdb's copy has only in-frame clones and leaves some out. The sample has roughly 130,000 clones; around 87% are singletons. The specimen sequenced was peripheral blood. Receptors were obtained from a woman aged 55-69 years with acute or convalescent COVID-19.

The chain employs TRBV29-1 and TRBJ1-2, with D perhaps TRBD1 (6 bases). This CDR3 is built from 13 residues. The germline V gene encodes CDR1 SQVTM and CDR2 ANQGSEA. Trimming left V 6 bases short and J 4 bases short, with 15 bases between. CDR3 DNA: TGCAGCGTGGGGGGGCAGGGGTCCTATGGCTACACCTTC. It specifies CSVGGQGSYGYTF.

This clone was detected only once. The rearrangement uses TRBV10-3 and TRBJ2-1, with 12 bases aligning to TRBD2. V dropped 3 bases and J dropped 0; count of bases not matched to a gene: 6. CDR1 is ENHRY, CDR2 SYGVKD, per germline. There are 18 residues in the CDR3. CDR3 DNA sequence: TGTGCCATCAGTGAACTAGCGGGAGGACCAAGCTCCTACAATGAGCAGTTCTTC. This codes for CAISELAGGPSSYNEQFF.

V gene TRBV18 combines with J gene TRBJ1-6, with D maybe TRBD1 (6 bases). Trimming took 3 bases from V and 1 from J, leaving 7 bases between them. CDR3 length: 15 residues. Germline V gene data show CDR1 as KGHSH and CDR2 as LQKENI. CDR3 region: CASSPQGSYNSPLHF. Here the CDR3 DNA reads TGTGCCAGCTCACCCCAGGGGTCCTATAATTCACCCCTCCACTTT. The full variable domain, its missing parts supplied by reference TRBV18 and TRBJ1-6, is NAGVMQNPRHLVRRRGQEARLRCSPMKGHSHVYWYRQLPEEGLKFMVYLQKENIIDESGMPKERFSAEFPKEGPSILRIQQVVRGDSAAYFCASSPQGSYNSPLHFGNGTRLTVT.

This chain connects TRBV24-1 to TRBJ2-2; TRBD2 might be the D (6 bases). Looked up from germline, CDR1 is KGHDR and CDR2 is SFDVKD. The CDR3 length is 14 residues. This CDR3 reads CASGGGPSRRELFF. In DNA, the CDR3 is TGTGCATCCGGGGGAGGACCTAGCAGGAGGGAGCTGTTTTTT.

V is TRBV11-2 and J is TRBJ1-5; a possible D gene is TRBD1 (6 bases). The germline V and J ends were trimmed by 1 base and 6 bases, with 13 bases remaining between them. The length of the CDR3 is 15 residues. Germline V gene lookup returns CDR1 SGHAT and CDR2 FQNNGV. The CDR3 DNA is TGTGCCAGCAGCTTAGGGGGCAGGGGCGGTCAGCCCCAGCATTTT. This encodes CASSLGGRGGQPQHF.

Here the CDR3 DNA reads TGTGCCAGCCGGGGGGACAGGGGGCACGGCTACACCTTC. It is translated as CASRGDRGHGYTF. The V call is TRBV6-5, the J call TRBJ1-2; 12 bases agree with TRBD1. V lost 8 bases to trimming and J lost 8 bases; unmatched junction nucleotides: 6. This CDR3 has 13 amino acids. CDR1 and CDR2 (germline): MNHEY, SVGAGI.

For this clone: The germline gene is not matched at one end of the junction; a read error may be the cause. The V and J genes are TRBV7-2 and TRBJ2-1, with TRBD2 matching over 10 bases. Germline CDR1 and CDR2: SGHTA and FQGNSA. The CDR3 consists of 15 residues. CDR3 in amino acids: CASSLAGVIHNEQFF. In DNA form, the CDR3 reads TGTGCCAGCAGCCTAGCGGGAGTAATACACAATGAGCAGTTCTTC.

The rearrangement joins TRBV6-5 to TRBJ2-1; D may be TRBD2 (5 bases). Trimming left V 2 bases short and J 6 bases short, with 17 bases between. The length of the CDR3 is 16 residues. CDR1 and CDR2 (germline): MNHEY, SVGAGI. This CDR3 reads CASSYTHQLEGNEQFF. CDR3 DNA sequence: TGTGCCAGCAGTTACACTCATCAACTAGAGGGCAATGAGCAGTTCTTC.